This T cell receptor (beta chain) was obtained from a study of CD8 T cells in ankylosing spondylitis (dated by TCRdb to about 2017). At the level of the whole study: To find TCR variants linked to disease, the study profiled T cell receptor beta repertoires in ankylosing spondylitis patients and healthy donors. Samples of peripheral blood were taken, and for ankylosing spondylitis patients, synovial fluid was collected as well. The whole study cohort included over a hundred healthy donors and 20 to 25 ankylosing spondylitis patients. Study-wide conclusions, independent of this receptor: The disease-linked clones showed a CD8+ phenotype and occurred at relatively low frequencies in peripheral blood. A TCR beta motif made up of seven or eight highly homologous amino acid variants appeared to be characteristic of blood from ankylosing spondylitis patients. The disease-linked clones were reported to be significantly enriched in matched synovial fluid samples from ankylosing spondylitis patients. Some of the motif variants had been reported before in the synovial fluid and blood of reactive arthritis patients, a finding that suggests common disease-initiation mechanisms.

This clonotype showed up just a few times. The target of this receptor is not known. Base-call qualities are not available, and no considerably larger clone is one nucleotide away. TCRdb shows the sequencer as Illumina HiSeq 2500. Quantitative 5'-RACE with molecular barcodes was the method used to prepare the TCR beta libraries. Turning to the authors' computational methods: A new computational method based on a probabilistic model of VDJ rearrangement was used to identify disease-linked TCR variants. TCRdb trimmed public reads at Q25 via fastp, called clones via MiXCR and kept in-frame beta chains. Rows are unified per CDR3 protein, each entry keeping the most common DNA and genes. TCRdb's processing, not the study's, gives the V and J calls here. Across this sample there are some 340,000 distinct CDR3 sequences, with about 15% seen only once. The ten top clones hold approximately 0.99% of the sample.

The clonotype comes from a male donor with ankylosing spondylitis or in good health (not recorded which). Input material: blood, either unsorted or a sorted T cell fraction (not recorded which).

The CDR3 reads as follows: CASSLKGDTGELFF. The DNA reads TGTGCCAGCAGCCTCAAGGGGGACACCGGGGAGCTGTTTTTT. Rearrangement joined TRBV6-4 to TRBJ2-2; 6 matching bases give a weak D call of TRBD1. CDR1 and CDR2 were assigned from the germline V gene as MRHNA and SNTAGT. Its CDR3 holds 14 amino acids, cysteine through phenylalanine. Kept here is only the CDR3 DNA, which spans 42 bases and is read in frame from base 1. V is clipped by 6 bases and J by 3 bases, and the sequence between their germline boundaries is 11 bases long.